The sequence of this T cell receptor (beta chain) was determined in a study of Ad26.COV2.S vaccination and SARS-CoV-2 variants. V was shortened by 3 bases and J by 5 bases, with 14 bases between the two germline ends. The CDR3 totals 15 residues. The germline V gene encodes CDR1 MDHEN and CDR2 SYDVKM. Assay used: immunoSEQ multiplex PCR; TCRdb lists only in-frame clones, some missing. The table includes 440,000 or so clones, 89% detected once. The treatment denotes: roughly 20 received Ad26.COV2.S at low or high dose, single or two shots; several received placebo; per-sample allocation not given. Sampling occurred on day 63 after the first vaccine or placebo injection.

The sequenced sample was peripheral blood, obtained in a trial of Ad26.COV2.S vaccine versus placebo. This receptor was obtained from a person between 18 and 59 years old who received the Ad26.COV2.S COVID-19 vaccine or a placebo. V and J are TRBV28 and TRBJ1-5; possibly TRBD1 for D (5 bases). The CDR3 bases are TGTGCCAGCAGTTTCGGGCACCAGGGATATCAGCCCCAGCATTTT. It yields the protein CASSFGHQGYQPQHF.